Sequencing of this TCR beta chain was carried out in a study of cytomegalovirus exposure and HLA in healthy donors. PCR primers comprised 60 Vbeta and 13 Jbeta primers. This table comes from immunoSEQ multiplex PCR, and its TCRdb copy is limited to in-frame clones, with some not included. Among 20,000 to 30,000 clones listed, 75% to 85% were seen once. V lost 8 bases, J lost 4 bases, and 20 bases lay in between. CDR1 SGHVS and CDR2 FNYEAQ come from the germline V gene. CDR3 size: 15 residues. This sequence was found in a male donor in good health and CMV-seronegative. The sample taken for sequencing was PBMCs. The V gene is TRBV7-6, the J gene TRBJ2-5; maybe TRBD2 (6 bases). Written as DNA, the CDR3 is TGTGCCAGCGGAAGTGGGACTGCCCCATTAGAGACCCAGTACTTC. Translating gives CASGSGTAPLETQYF.